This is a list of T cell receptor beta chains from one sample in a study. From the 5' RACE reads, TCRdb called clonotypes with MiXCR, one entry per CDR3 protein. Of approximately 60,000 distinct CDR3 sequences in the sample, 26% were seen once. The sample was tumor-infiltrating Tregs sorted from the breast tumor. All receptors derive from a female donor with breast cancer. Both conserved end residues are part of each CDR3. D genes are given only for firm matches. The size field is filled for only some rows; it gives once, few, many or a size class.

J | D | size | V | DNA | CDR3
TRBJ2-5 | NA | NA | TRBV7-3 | TGTGCCAGCAGCGCCAGAAACAAAGAGACCCAGTACTTC | CASSARNKETQYF
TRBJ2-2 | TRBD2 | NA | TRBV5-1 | TGCGCCAGCAGCTTGGCGGTAGCGGGAGGACGGAGTAACACCGGGGAGCTGTTTTTT | CASSLAVAGGRSNTGELFF
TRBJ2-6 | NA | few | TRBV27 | TGTGCCAGCAGTTCTCCGCCGGGACAACAACTCTCTGGGGCCAACGTCCTGACTTTC | CASSSPPGQQLSGANVLTF
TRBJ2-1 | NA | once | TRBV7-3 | TGTGCCAGCAGCTGGCAACCGGGACCCTCGGATGAGCAGTTCTTC | CASSWQPGPSDEQFF
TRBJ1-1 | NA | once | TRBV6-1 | TGTGCCAGCAGTGAAAGACAGATTCAGAACACTGAAGCTTTCTTT | CASSERQIQNTEAFF
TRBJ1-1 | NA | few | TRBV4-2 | TGTGCCAGCAGCCAAGGATCCCGGGACACCGGTTATTTTAGGGAAGCTTTCTTT | CASSQGSRDTGYFREAFF
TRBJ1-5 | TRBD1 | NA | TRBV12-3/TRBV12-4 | TGTGCCAGCAGTCCTCCGGACAGGGAAGGGCAGCCCCAGCATTTT | CASSPPDREGQPQHF
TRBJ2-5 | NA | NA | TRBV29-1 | TGCAGCGTTGCCGGCAGGGGAGCGGGAACGGGAGAGACCCAGTACTTC | CSVAGRGAGTGETQYF
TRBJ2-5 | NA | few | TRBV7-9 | TGTGCCAGCAGCTTAAGTGGTCAAGAGACCCAGTACTTC | CASSLSGQETQYF
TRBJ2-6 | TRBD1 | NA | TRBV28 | TGTGCCAGCAGTTCGACAGGGGGAGGGATTTCTGGGGCCAACGTCCTGACTTTC | CASSSTGGGISGANVLTF
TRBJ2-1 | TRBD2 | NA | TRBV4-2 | TGTGCCAGCAGCCAAGATTTGGCGGGAGGGTACAATGAGCAGTTCTTC | CASSQDLAGGYNEQFF
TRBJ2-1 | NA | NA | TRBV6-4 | TGTGCCAGCAGTGAGACAGGGGGGACTAGCAATGAGCAGTTCTTC | CASSETGGTSNEQFF
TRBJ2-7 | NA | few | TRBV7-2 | TGTGCCAGCAGCTTGAACGGGGGAACTACCTACGAGCAGTACTTC | CASSLNGGTTYEQYF
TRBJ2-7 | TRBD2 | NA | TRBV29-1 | TGCAGCGTTGTTAAGCGGGAGTACTCCTACGAGCAGTACTTC | CSVVKREYSYEQYF
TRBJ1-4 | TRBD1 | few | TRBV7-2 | TGTGCCGGCAGCTTACAAGGGACAGCTGCCGAAAAACTGTTTTTT | CAGSLQGTAAEKLFF
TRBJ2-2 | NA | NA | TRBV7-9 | TGTGCCAGCAATGGAGGGACCAACACCGGAAAGCTGTTTTTT | CASNGGTNTGKLFF
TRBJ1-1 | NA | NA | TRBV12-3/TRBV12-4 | TGTGCCAGCAGTTTAGGCCAGGGAACTGAAACTTTCTTT | CASSLGQGTETFF
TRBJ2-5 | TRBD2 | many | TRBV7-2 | TGTGCCAGCAGCCCCCGGACTAGCGGGGAGATAAAGACCCAGTACTTC | CASSPRTSGEIKTQYF
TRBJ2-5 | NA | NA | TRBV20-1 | TGCAGTGCTAAACCTCAGACTATGTACCAAGAGACCCAGTACTTC | CSAKPQTMYQETQYF
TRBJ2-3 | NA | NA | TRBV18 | TGTGCCAGCTCACCACCGGGGATCACAGATACGCAGTATTTT | CASSPPGITDTQYF
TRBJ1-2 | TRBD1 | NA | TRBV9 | TGTGCCAGCAGCGTAGTTGCTACAGGGGGCGGCTATGGCTACACCTTC | CASSVVATGGGYGYTF
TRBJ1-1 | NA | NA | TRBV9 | TGTGCCAGCAGCGTAGCTAAGAGAGCTATGAACACTGAAGCTTTCTTT | CASSVAKRAMNTEAFF
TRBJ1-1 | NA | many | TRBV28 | TGTGCCAGCATAGAGGACCATGTGAGCACTGAAGCTTTCTTT | CASIEDHVSTEAFF
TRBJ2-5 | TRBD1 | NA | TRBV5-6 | TGTGCCAGCAACCTCGGACAGGGGCGGGGAGAGACCCAGTACTTC | CASNLGQGRGETQYF
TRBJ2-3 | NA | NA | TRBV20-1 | TGCAGTGCTAGAAGAGGGACCTTCACAGATACGCAGTATTTT | CSARRGTFTDTQYF
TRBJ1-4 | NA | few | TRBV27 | TGTGCCAGGTCGGGTGAAAAACTGTTTTTT | CARSGEKLFF
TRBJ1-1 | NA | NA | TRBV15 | TGTGCCACCAGCAGGACAGGGAACACTGAAGCTTTCTTT | CATSRTGNTEAFF
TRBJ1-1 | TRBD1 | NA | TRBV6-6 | TGTGCCAGCAGTTACTCGATATCCGGGGACAGGGACAGTTGGGACACTGAAGCTTTCTTT | CASSYSISGDRDSWDTEAFF
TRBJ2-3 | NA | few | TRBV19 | TGTGCCAGCGAAATAAGAGGGACAGATACGCAGTATTTT | CASEIRGTDTQYF
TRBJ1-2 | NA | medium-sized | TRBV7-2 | TGTGCCAGCAGCCCCTTTGCGGACTATGGCTACACCTTC | CASSPFADYGYTF
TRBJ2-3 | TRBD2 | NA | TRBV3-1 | TGTGCCAGCGGCCCGTCCGCTAGCGGGGGTACAGATACGCAGTATTTT | CASGPSASGGTDTQYF
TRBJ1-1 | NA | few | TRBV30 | TGTGCCTGGACAGGAAGGAACACTGAAGCTTTCTTT | CAWTGRNTEAFF
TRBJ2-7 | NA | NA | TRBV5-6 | TGTGCCAGCAGTCATGGCGTGCAGGGATACTACGAGCAGTACTTC | CASSHGVQGYYEQYF
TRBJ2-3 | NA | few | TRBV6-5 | TGTGCCAGCAGTGACACTGGGCTAACTAGCACAGATACGCAGTATTTT | CASSDTGLTSTDTQYF
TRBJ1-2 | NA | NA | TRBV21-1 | TGTGCCAGCCCTGGAGGGGCTGACTATGGCTACACCTTC | CASPGGADYGYTF
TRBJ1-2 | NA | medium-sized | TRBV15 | TGTGCCACCAGCAGAGATACCCAGGTTCAGGGCTACACCTTC | CATSRDTQVQGYTF
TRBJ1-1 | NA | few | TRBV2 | TGTGCCAGCGCCCTCACAGGGTACACTGAAGCTTTCTTT | CASALTGYTEAFF
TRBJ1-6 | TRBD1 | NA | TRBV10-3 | TGTGCCAGCCAACCGGGACAGGGAAGATCACCCCTCCACTTT | CASQPGQGRSPLHF
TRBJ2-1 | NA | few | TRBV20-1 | TGCAGTGCTAGAGGGAATAGCTACGGTGAGCAGTTCTTC | CSARGNSYGEQFF
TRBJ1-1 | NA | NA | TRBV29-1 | TGCAGCGTTGTGAAGTCGATGAACACTGAAGCTTTCTTT | CSVVKSMNTEAFF
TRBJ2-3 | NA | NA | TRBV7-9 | TGTGCCAGCACTCCGGGACAACTACCAGATACGCAGTATTTT | CASTPGQLPDTQYF
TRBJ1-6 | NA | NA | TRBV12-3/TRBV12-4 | TGTGCCAGCAGTTTGGGGGACGGATATTCACCCCTCCACTTT | CASSLGDGYSPLHF
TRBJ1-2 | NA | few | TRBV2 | TGTGCCAGCGGTGACCGACGGGTGTCGGATGGCTACACCTTC | CASGDRRVSDGYTF
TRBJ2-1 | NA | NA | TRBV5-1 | TGCGCCAGCAGATCTCGCGGGCAGGGGTCCTACAATGAGCAGTTCTTC | CASRSRGQGSYNEQFF
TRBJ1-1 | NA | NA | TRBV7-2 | TGTGCCAGCAGCACGCGCGGATGGAACACTAAAGCTTTCTTT | CASSTRGWNTKAFF
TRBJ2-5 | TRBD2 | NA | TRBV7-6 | TGTGCCAGCAGCTTATCCGCGGGAGGAGAGACCCAGTACTTC | CASSLSAGGETQYF
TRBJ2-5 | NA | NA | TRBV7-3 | TGTGCCAGCAGTTTACAGCCCCAAGAGACCCAGTACTTC | CASSLQPQETQYF
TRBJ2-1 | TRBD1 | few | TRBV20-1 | TGCAGTGCTATCCGGACAGGGACGCTAGGTGAGCAGTTCTTC | CSAIRTGTLGEQFF
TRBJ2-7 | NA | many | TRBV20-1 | TGCAGTGCTAGAGACCTAGCAGGGGTGACGTTCTACGAGCAGTACTTC | CSARDLAGVTFYEQYF
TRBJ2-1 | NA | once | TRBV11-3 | TGTGCCAGCAGCTTAGACCCCGGGGGCAATGAGCAGTTCTTC | CASSLDPGGNEQFF
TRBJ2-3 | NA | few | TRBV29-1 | TGCAGCGTTGGGGCTATGTTGGGAGATACGCAGTATTTT | CSVGAMLGDTQYF
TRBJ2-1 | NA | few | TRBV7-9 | TGTACCAGCAGCTTTAAGGGCTCCTACAATGAGCAGTTCTTC | CTSSFKGSYNEQFF
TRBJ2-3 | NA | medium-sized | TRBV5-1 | TGCGCCAGCAGCTTGGGAGGACCGTCAGATACGCAGTATTTT | CASSLGGPSDTQYF
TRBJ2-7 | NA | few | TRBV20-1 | TGCAGTGCTAGAGGGCAGTCCTACGAGCAGTACTTC | CSARGQSYEQYF
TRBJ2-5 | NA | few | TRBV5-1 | TGCGCCAGCAGCTTCACCACTACATTTCAAGAGACCCAGTACTTC | CASSFTTTFQETQYF
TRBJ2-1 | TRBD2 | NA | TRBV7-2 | TGTGCCGGCGGCTTAGAACTAGCGGGAGGCGGTGAGCAGTTCTTC | CAGGLELAGGGEQFF
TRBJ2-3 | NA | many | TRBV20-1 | TGCAGTGCGCCGACTAGGGGCACAGATACGCAGTATTTT | CSAPTRGTDTQYF
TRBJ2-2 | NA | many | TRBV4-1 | TGCGCCAGCAAAGGTGCGGACATGGGCTTGAGCACCGGGGAGCTGTTTTTT | CASKGADMGLSTGELFF